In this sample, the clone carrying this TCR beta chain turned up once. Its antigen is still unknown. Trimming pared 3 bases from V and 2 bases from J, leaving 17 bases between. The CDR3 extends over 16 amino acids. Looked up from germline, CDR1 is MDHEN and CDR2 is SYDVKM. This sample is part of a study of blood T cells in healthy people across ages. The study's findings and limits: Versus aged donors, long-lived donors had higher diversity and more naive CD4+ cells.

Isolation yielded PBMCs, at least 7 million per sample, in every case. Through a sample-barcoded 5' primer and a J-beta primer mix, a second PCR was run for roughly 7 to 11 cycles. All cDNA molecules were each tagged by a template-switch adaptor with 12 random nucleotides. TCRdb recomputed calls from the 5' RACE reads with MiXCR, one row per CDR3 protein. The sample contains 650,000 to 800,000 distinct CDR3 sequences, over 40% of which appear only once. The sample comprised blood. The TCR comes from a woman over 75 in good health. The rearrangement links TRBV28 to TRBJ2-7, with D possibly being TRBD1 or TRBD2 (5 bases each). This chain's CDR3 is CASSFWQTAVPYEQYF. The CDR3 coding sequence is TGTGCCAGCAGTTTTTGGCAGACAGCGGTACCCTACGAGCAGTACTTC.